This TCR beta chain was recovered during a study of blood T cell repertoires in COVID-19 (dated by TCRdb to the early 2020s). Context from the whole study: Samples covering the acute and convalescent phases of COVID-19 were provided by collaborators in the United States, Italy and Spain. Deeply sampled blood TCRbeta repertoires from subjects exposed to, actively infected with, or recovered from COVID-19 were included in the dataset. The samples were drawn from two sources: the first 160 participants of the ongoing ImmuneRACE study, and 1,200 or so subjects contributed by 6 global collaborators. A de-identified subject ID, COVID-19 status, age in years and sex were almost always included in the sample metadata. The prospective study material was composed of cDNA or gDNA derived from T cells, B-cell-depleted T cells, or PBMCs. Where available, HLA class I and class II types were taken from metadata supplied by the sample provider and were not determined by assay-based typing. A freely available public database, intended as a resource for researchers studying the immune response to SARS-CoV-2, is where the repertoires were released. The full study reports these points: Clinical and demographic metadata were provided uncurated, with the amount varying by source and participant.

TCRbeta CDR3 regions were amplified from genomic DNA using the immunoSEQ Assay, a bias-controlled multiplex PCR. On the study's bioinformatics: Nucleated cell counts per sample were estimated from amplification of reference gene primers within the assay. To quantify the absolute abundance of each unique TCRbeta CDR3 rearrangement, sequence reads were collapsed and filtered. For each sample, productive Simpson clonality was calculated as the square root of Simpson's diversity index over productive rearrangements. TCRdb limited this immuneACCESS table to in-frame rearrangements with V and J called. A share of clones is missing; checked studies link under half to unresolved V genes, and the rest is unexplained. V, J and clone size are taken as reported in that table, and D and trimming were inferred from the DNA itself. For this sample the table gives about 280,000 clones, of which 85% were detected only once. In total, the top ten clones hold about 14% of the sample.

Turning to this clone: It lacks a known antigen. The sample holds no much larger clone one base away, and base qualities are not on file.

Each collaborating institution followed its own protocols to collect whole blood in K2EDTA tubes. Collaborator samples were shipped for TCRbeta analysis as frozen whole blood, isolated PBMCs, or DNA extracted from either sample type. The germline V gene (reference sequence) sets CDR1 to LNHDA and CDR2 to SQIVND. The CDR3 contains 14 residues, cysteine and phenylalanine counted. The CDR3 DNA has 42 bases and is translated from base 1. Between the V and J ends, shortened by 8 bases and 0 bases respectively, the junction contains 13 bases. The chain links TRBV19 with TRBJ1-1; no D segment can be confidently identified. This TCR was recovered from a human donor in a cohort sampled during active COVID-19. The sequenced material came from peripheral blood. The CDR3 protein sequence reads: CASQTPGMNTEAFF. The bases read TGTGCCAGTCAAACCCCAGGTATGAACACTGAAGCTTTCTTT.